What follows are 3 T cell receptor beta chains derived from one specimen sequenced in a study of early T cells in non-severe SARS-CoV-2 infection (dated by TCRdb to 2020 to 2023). Libraries were built with 5' RACE. Sequencing used a NextSeq 500. TCRdb reran the public reads through fastp at Q25 and MiXCR, keeping productive beta chains. Each entry is one CDR3 protein sequence, shown with its most common DNA and genes. This sample comprises some 64,000 distinct CDR3 sequences, 7% to 10% of them detected only once. In total, the top ten clones hold around an eighth of the sample. The input for sequencing was whole blood, taken at baseline. All receptors derive from an adult who was a healthcare worker with PCR-confirmed SARS-CoV-2 infection or an uninfected control (not recorded which).

This clonotype was observed at least ten times. The chain links TRBV20-1 to TRBJ2-3, with 7 positions matching TRBD2. CDR3 size: 14 residues. The germline gives CDR1 DFQATT, CDR2 SNEGSKA (reference sequence). The trim removed 1 base at V and 0 bases at J, leaving 1 base unmatched. As DNA, the CDR3 is TGCAGTGCTAGAGGGACTAGAAGCACAGATACGCAGTATTTT. This translates into CSARGTRSTDTQYF.

This clonotype was counted many times. The V gene is TRBV5-1, the J gene TRBJ2-7; D perhaps matches TRBD2 (5 bases). There are 15 residues in the CDR3. CDR1 and CDR2 (germline): SGHRS, YFSETQ. Trimming pared 3 bases from V and 0 bases from J, leaving 13 bases between. The CDR3, as DNA: TGCGCCAGCAGCTGGAGCGCGGACTCCTCCTACGAGCAGTACTTC. Protein sequence: CASSWSADSSYEQYF.

This clonotype has ten or more counts. This rearrangement joins TRBV4-2 to TRBJ2-1, with D hard to call. The CDR3 is made up of 17 amino acids. Germline values: CDR1 LGHNA, CDR2 YNFKEQ. V shed 0 bases and J shed 2 bases, with 14 bases lying between them. CDR3 amino acids: CASSQDRSAPTYNEQFF. The CDR3 nucleotides are TGTGCCAGCAGCCAAGATAGAAGCGCCCCCACCTACAATGAGCAGTTCTTC.